This entry lists 32 T cell receptor beta chains sequenced from one sample in a study of CD8+ T cells in alopecia areata. cDNA prepared by RNA extraction and subsequent reverse transcription served as the template for sequencing. TCRdb keeps only in-frame clones here, not all; method: immunoSEQ multiplex PCR. The sample has around 210,000 clones, 64% seen once. As to treatment: oral pan-JAK inhibitor, 5-10 mg twice daily. Sequencing used CD4+ T cells sorted from blood, obtained at week 4, from a patient treated with tofacitinib. The receptor set was obtained from a human donor with alopecia areata.

The CDR3 loop reads CASSQAGGDEQFF. The CDR3 nucleotides read TGTGCCAGCAGCCAGGCAGGGGGAGATGAGCAGTTCTTC. The chain employs TRBV4-2 and TRBJ2-1, with 7 bases lining up with TRBD1. With V trimmed by 3 bases and J by 8 bases, 4 bases remained unmatched. The CDR3 totals 13 residues. Germline CDR1 LGHNA, CDR2 YNFKEQ.

The V gene is TRBV29-1, the J gene TRBJ2-7; TRBD1 is a possible D gene (6 bases). Trimming shortened V by 4 bases and J by 2 bases, and 15 bases separated the two germline ends. This CDR3 has 14 amino acids. The germline gives CDR1 SQVTM, CDR2 ANQGSEA. The DNA for the CDR3 is TGCAGCGTTGGCACCGGGACACCAACCTACGAGCAGTACTTC. Its translation: CSVGTGTPTYEQYF.

V gene TRBV7-2 combines with J gene TRBJ2-2, with D possibly matching TRBD1 (6 bases). This CDR3 has 16 amino acids. CDR1 is SGHTA, CDR2 FQGNSA, per germline. The V gene lost 5 bases and the J gene lost 0 bases, with 13 bases spanning the gap. CDR3 loop: CASSPQGNPNTGELFF. The CDR3 bases are TGTGCCAGCAGCCCTCAGGGGAACCCGAACACCGGGGAGCTGTTTTTT.

V usage is TRBV29-1 and J usage is TRBJ2-2, with D unclear. V lost 7 bases to trimming and J lost 6 bases, with 12 bases between them. Per the germline V gene, CDR1 is SQVTM and CDR2 is ANQGSEA. The CDR3 loop spans 12 amino acids. The CDR3 sequence: CSAGNLAGELFF. CDR3 nucleotides: TGCAGCGCTGGGAACCTGGCCGGGGAGCTGTTTTTT.

This clone was picked up a small number of times. The chain employs TRBV30 and TRBJ1-5, with D tentatively TRBD1 (5 bases). The germline V and J ends were trimmed by 0 bases and 9 bases, with 15 bases remaining between them. Germline loops: CDR1 GTSNPN, CDR2 SVGIG (reference sequence). This CDR3 comprises 14 residues. CDR3 loop: CAWSVGSLQGPQHF. The CDR3, as DNA: TGTGCCTGGAGTGTTGGTTCCTTGCAGGGGCCCCAGCATTTT. Full variable domain (rest looked up from reference TRBV30 and TRBJ1-5): SQTIHQWPATLVQPVGSPLSLECTVEGTSNPNLYWYRQAAGRGLQLLFYSVGIGQISSEVPQNLSASRPQDRQFILSSKKLLLSDSGFYLCAWSVGSLQGPQHFGDGTRLSIL.

This clone was seen only a few times. This chain joins TRBV7-8 and TRBJ2-5; D unclear. V dropped 4 bases and J dropped 4 bases, with 4 bases sitting between them. The CDR3 is 11 amino acids. Germline CDR1 and CDR2: SGHVS and FQNEAQ. CDR3 bases: TGTGCCAGCAGCTCGAGAGAGACCCAGTACTTC. It translates to CASSSRETQYF.

The CDR3 DNA sequence: TGCGCCAGCAGCTTGTGGGGGCCGACTGAAGCTTTCTTT. This translates into CASSLWGPTEAFF. This chain connects TRBV5-1 to TRBJ1-1; D possibly corresponds to TRBD1 (6 bases). The germline V gene has CDR1 SGHRS and CDR2 YFSETQ. The CDR3 has 13 residues. Trimming left V 1 base short and J 5 bases short, with 9 bases between. Variable domain in full (rest from reference TRBV5-1 and TRBJ1-1): KAGVTQTPRYLIKTRGQQVTLSCSPISGHRSVSWYQQTPGQGLQFLFEYFSETQRNKGNFPGRFSGRQFSNSRSEMNVSTLELGDSALYLCASSLWGPTEAFFGQGTRLTVV.

The chain carries TRBV30 and TRBJ2-5; TRBD1 is a possible D gene (5 bases). V was trimmed by 4 bases and J by 4 bases, leaving 16 bases between them. In germline, CDR1 is GTSNPN, CDR2 SVGIG (reference sequence). The CDR3 has 14 residues. This CDR3 reads CAWTPTRASETQYF. In DNA, the CDR3 is TGTGCCTGGACCCCGACCAGGGCGTCAGAGACCCAGTACTTC.

The chain carries TRBV29-1 and TRBJ1-1; no clear D gene. The CDR3 runs to 17 residues. CDR1 is SQVTM, CDR2 ANQGSEA, per germline. Trimming removed 1 base from V and 0 bases from J, with 18 bases in between. Here the CDR3 reads CSVEAPAQVILNTEAFF. The CDR3 DNA reads as TGCAGCGTTGAAGCCCCCGCGCAGGTTATACTGAACACTGAAGCTTTCTTT.

This rearrangement joins TRBV29-1 to TRBJ1-4; D is perhaps TRBD1 (6 bases). Trimming removed 6 bases at V and 6 bases at J, with 11 bases between. This CDR3 is 12 amino acids long. The germline V gene has CDR1 SQVTM and CDR2 ANQGSEA. The CDR3 protein is CSVQGPDEKLFF. As DNA, the CDR3 is TGCAGCGTACAGGGTCCAGATGAAAAACTGTTTTTT.

The CDR3 DNA sequence: TGCGCCAGCAGCCGACAGCTAGCCAAAAACATTCAGTACTTC. As protein: CASSRQLAKNIQYF. The chain couples TRBV4-3 to TRBJ2-4; a weak D match, TRBD1 (5 bases). Germline loops: CDR1 LGHNA, CDR2 YSLEER. V was trimmed by 4 bases and J by 0 bases, leaving 7 bases between them. The CDR3 is 14 amino acids.

The gene calls are TRBV6-5 and TRBJ1-2; TRBD1 matches at 7 bases. CDR1 MNHEY and CDR2 SVGAGI come from the germline V gene. Unmatched junction bases numbered 3, after V lost 0 bases and J lost 5 bases. The CDR3 consists of 14 residues. DNA for the CDR3: TGTGCCAGCAGTTACTCAGCAGGGGGGTATGGCTACACCTTC. It is translated as CASSYSAGGYGYTF.

This clone was observed a handful of times. This chain uses TRBV5-6 with TRBJ2-5; TRBD1 might be the D (5 bases). The ends were cut back, 5 bases at V and 5 bases at J, with 19 bases in the middle. Per germline, CDR1 SGHDT and CDR2 YYEEEE. This CDR3 comprises 15 residues. The CDR3 region is CASSTNQGSRETQYF. CDR3 coding DNA: TGTGCCAGCAGTACTAACCAGGGCTCCCGGGAGACCCAGTACTTC.

This clone was detected a few times. The rearrangement joins TRBV4-1 to TRBJ2-2, with a tentative D call TRBD2 (6 bases). The V end was cut by 0 bases, the J end by 5 bases, with 16 bases between. This CDR3 comprises 17 residues. Germline CDR1 MGHRA, CDR2 YSYEKL. Written as DNA, the CDR3 is TGCGCCAGCAGCCAAGATTTTGGAGGGTCGGCGACCGGGGAGCTGTTTTTT. Its translation is CASSQDFGGSATGELFF.

CDR3: CASSQDRKGEQYF. The CDR3 DNA is TGCGCCAGCAGCCAAGATCGAAAAGGAGAGCAGTACTTC. This chain connects TRBV4-1 to TRBJ2-7; D unresolved. The CDR3 sequence is 13 residues long. In germline, CDR1 is MGHRA, CDR2 YSYEKL. V dropped 0 bases and J dropped 7 bases, with 10 bases sitting between them.

About this clone itself: The CDR3 ends on some other residue instead of the conserved phenylalanine or tryptophan, so this is likely a read error. The limits of the CDR3 on the DNA are not certain, so only TCRdb's listed CDR3 is given. This chain uses TRBV13 with TRBJ1-1; TRBD1 is the table's D call, not checked against the DNA. Including both end residues, the CDR3 is 12 amino acids long. The germline V gene encodes CDR1 PRHDT and CDR2 FYEKMQ (reference sequence). This chain's CDR3 is CASSWGTGRPEL.

This clone occurred a few times. At one boundary the junction diverges from the germline segment, which might be a read error. The chain joins TRBV2 to TRBJ2-7, with D possibly being TRBD1 (5 bases). Germline loops: CDR1 SNHLY, CDR2 FYNNEI. This CDR3 spans 12 amino acids. CDR3 nucleotide sequence: TGTGCCAGCAGTGATAGGGGCAGGATCGTGGTCTTC. It yields the protein CASSDRGRIVVF.

The rearrangement joins TRBV5-1 to TRBJ2-1; 7 bases map to TRBD1. The CDR3 totals 15 residues. Germline V gene lookup returns CDR1 SGHRS and CDR2 YFSETQ. V lost 2 bases to trimming and J lost 1 base; unmatched junction nucleotides: 3. CDR3 DNA sequence: TGCGCCAGCAGCTTAAACAGGGGTTCCTACAATGAGCAGTTCTTC. It specifies CASSLNRGSYNEQFF.

The chain combines TRBV15 with TRBJ2-2; D uncertain. This CDR3 spans 14 amino acids. The germline V gene encodes CDR1 LNHNV and CDR2 YYDKDF (reference sequence). V lost 9 bases, J lost 0 bases, and 11 bases lay in between. CDR3: CATGETTNTGELFF. CDR3 DNA: TGTGCCACGGGTGAAACTACGAACACCGGGGAGCTGTTTTTT.

This clone has only a few counts. V is TRBV30 and J is TRBJ1-2; a weak D match, TRBD1 (6 bases). V shed 4 bases and J shed 2 bases, with 11 bases lying between them. CDR3 length: 13 amino acids. Germline loops: CDR1 GTSNPN, CDR2 SVGIG (reference sequence). CDR3 bases: TGTGCCTGGACGGGGGGCGTGAACTATGGCTACACCTTC. Amino acids: CAWTGGVNYGYTF.

This clone was found a few times. The rearrangement uses TRBV5-1 and TRBJ2-3; no clear D. The CDR3 consists of 15 residues. Germline V lookup: CDR1 SGHRS, CDR2 YFSETQ. V was pared by 6 bases and J by 1 base, with 15 bases between. The CDR3 nucleotides are TGCGCCAGCACCTACACCACCGCCCGCACAGATACGCAGTATTTT. Translating gives CASTYTTARTDTQYF.

The rearrangement uses TRBV30 and TRBJ1-3, with D unclear. The CDR3 has 13 residues. Trimming removed 5 bases from V and 0 bases from J, with 8 bases in between. The germline V gene has CDR1 GTSNPN and CDR2 SVGIG (reference sequence). The CDR3 is CAWEVGSGNTIYF. The CDR3 DNA reads as TGTGCCTGGGAAGTTGGCTCTGGAAACACCATATATTTT.

This chain uses TRBV28 with TRBJ2-1, with 12 bases fitting TRBD2. The V gene end was trimmed by 5 bases and the J gene end by 9 bases; junction bases not matched to a gene: 5. Germline-derived CDR1 and CDR2 are MDHEN and SYDVKM. The CDR3 covers 14 residues. Written as DNA, the CDR3 is TGTGCCAGCAGTGCTAGCGGGGGGGCGATTGAGCAGTTCTTC. It encodes CASSASGGAIEQFF.

The chain joins TRBV6-5 to TRBJ2-3; D perhaps matches TRBD2 (5 bases). Trimming cost V 1 base and J 0 bases, with 11 bases left between them. The CDR3 sequence is 16 residues long. Germline V lookup: CDR1 MNHEY, CDR2 SVGAGI. The chain's CDR3 is CASSYWGATSTDTQYF. The DNA for the CDR3 is TGTGCCAGCAGTTACTGGGGAGCTACTAGCACAGATACGCAGTATTTT.

The chain combines TRBV29-1 with TRBJ1-1; no firm D call. Trimming removed 6 bases at V and 1 base at J, with 12 bases between. The CDR3 sequence is 13 residues long. The germline gives CDR1 SQVTM, CDR2 ANQGSEA. The CDR3 nucleotides read TGCAGCGTCGAAAAGGGAGGGAACACTGAAGCTTTCTTT. Its protein is CSVEKGGNTEAFF.

This clone was seen only once. V gene TRBV10-3 combines with J gene TRBJ1-2, with TRBD1 identical over 8 bases. The V segment lost 3 bases and the J segment 4 bases; nucleotides outside the gene matches: 7. The CDR3 totals 15 residues. Germline V gene data show CDR1 as ENHRY and CDR2 as SYGVKD. The CDR3 spells CAISDRGDRLYGYTF. The CDR3 nucleotides read TGTGCCATCAGTGACCGGGGGGACAGGCTCTATGGCTACACCTTC.

The chain links TRBV20-1 to TRBJ1-2, with 7 positions matching TRBD1. With V trimmed by 4 bases and J by 6 bases, 2 bases remained unmatched. Germline V gene sequence: CDR1 DFQATT, CDR2 SNEGSKA (reference sequence). CDR3 length: 11 amino acids. The CDR3 DNA sequence: TGCAGTGCTATCGGGACAGATGGCTACACCTTC. Its protein is CSAIGTDGYTF.

This chain links TRBV4-2 with TRBJ1-5; 11 bases agree with TRBD1. Per germline, CDR1 LGHNA and CDR2 YNFKEQ. The CDR3 is 12 amino acids. V dropped 8 bases and J dropped 6; count of bases not matched to a gene: 0. DNA of the CDR3: TGTGCCAGCGGGACAGGGGGTCAGCCCCAGCATTTT. This encodes CASGTGGQPQHF.

The chain carries TRBV9 and TRBJ2-7; D is possibly TRBD2 (6 bases). This CDR3 has 13 amino acids. Germline CDR1 SGDLS, CDR2 YYNGEE. V was pared by 0 bases and J by 7 bases, with 11 bases between. CDR3 in DNA: TGTGCCAGCAGCGTAGAGGCAGGGAGGGAGCAGTACTTC. Translation gives CASSVEAGREQYF.

V and J are TRBV5-1 and TRBJ1-1; 7 bases line up with TRBD1. The V gene's germline CDR1 is SGHRS and CDR2 YFSETQ. The CDR3 covers 14 residues. V was pared by 4 bases and J by 0 bases, with 3 bases of the junction left unmatched. Here the CDR3 DNA reads TGCGCCAGCAGCAACCAGGGGGTGAACACTGAAGCTTTCTTT. Amino acids: CASSNQGVNTEAFF. Together with reference TRBV5-1 and TRBJ1-1, the CDR3 gives the full variable domain: KAGVTQTPRYLIKTRGQQVTLSCSPISGHRSVSWYQQTPGQGLQFLFEYFSETQRNKGNFPGRFSGRQFSNSRSEMNVSTLELGDSALYLCASSNQGVNTEAFFGQGTRLTVV.

Only a few counts were recorded for this clone. The chain joins TRBV4-3 to TRBJ2-2, with no clear D. The length of the CDR3 is 14 residues. Trimming took off 0 bases at V and 12 bases at J, with 14 bases between the two ends. Per germline, CDR1 LGHNA and CDR2 YSLEER. CDR3 DNA sequence: TGCGCCAGCAGCCAAGAAGGCGGAACATTCAAGCTGTTTTTT. It codes for CASSQEGGTFKLFF.

The V call is TRBV5-1, the J call TRBJ2-5; D tentatively fits TRBD1 or TRBD2 (5 bases each). The CDR3 is 16 residues long. The ends were cut back, 4 bases at V and 0 bases at J, with 16 bases in the middle. Germline V gives CDR1 SGHRS, CDR2 YFSETQ. CDR3 in DNA: TGCGCCAGCAGCCGGGGCTGGCGTGGGGACCAAGAGACCCAGTACTTC. Protein: CASSRGWRGDQETQYF.